This TCR beta chain was found in a study of T cell repertoires in cytomegalovirus infection. Study-level background: Signatures in public TCR beta sequences pointed to both CMV infection and matching HLA type.

Study-wide results and caveats: HLA-C-restricted CMV clonotypes gave the most frequent clonotype in two of eight donors. Based on cumulative public TCR beta family frequency, carriers of CMV plus the relevant HLA were identified.

With 3 bases removed from V and 5 bases from J, the gap between germline ends came to 13 bases. Germline V gene lookup returns CDR1 MNHEY and CDR2 SMNVEV (reference sequence). The CDR3 totals 14 residues. MiXCR was run by TCRdb on the reads, yielding one entry per CDR3 protein. In the table there are roughly 800,000 distinct CDR3 sequences, 29% of which are singletons. Regarding this clonotype: No antigen is known for it.

The material sequenced was cultured CD8+ T cells from PBMCs, taken from culture after CMV antigen stimulation. The rearrangement joins TRBV27 to TRBJ1-2, with TRBD1 as a possible D gene (5 bases). This sequence was found in a human donor in good health (CMV status not recorded). Some clones in this sample may be carry-over from other donors' samples. CDR3 DNA sequence: TGTGCCAGCAGTTTTGGCCAGTCAGGGTATGGCTACACCTTC. Its translation: CASSFGQSGYGYTF.